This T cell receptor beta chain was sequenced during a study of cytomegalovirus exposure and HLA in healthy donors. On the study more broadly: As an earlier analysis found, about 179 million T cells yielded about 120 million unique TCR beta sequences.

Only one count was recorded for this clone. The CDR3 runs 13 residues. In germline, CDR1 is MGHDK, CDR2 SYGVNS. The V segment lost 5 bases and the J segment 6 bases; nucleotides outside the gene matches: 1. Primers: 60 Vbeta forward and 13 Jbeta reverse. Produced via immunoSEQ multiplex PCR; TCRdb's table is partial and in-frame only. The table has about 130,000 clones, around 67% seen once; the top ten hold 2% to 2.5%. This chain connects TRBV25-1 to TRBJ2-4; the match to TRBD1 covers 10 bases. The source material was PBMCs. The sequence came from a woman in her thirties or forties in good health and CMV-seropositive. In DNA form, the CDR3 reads TGTGCCAGCAGTCGACAGGGGGCAAACATTCAGTACTTC. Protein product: CASSRQGANIQYF.